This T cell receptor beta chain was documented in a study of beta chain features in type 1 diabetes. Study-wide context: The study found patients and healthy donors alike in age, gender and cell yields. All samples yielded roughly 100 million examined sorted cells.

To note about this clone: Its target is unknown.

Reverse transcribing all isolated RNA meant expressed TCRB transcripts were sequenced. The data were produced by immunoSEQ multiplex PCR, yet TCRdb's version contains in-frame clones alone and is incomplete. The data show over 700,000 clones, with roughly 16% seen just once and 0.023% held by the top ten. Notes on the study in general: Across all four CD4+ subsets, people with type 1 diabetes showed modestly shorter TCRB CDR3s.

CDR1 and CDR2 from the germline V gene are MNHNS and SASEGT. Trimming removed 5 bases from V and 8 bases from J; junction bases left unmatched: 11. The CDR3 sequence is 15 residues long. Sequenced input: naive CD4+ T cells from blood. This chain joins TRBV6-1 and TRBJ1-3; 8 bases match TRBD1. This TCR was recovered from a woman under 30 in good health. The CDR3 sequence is CASSSGQGPADTIYF. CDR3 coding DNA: TGTGCCAGCAGTTCCGGACAGGGACCTGCGGACACCATATATTTT.